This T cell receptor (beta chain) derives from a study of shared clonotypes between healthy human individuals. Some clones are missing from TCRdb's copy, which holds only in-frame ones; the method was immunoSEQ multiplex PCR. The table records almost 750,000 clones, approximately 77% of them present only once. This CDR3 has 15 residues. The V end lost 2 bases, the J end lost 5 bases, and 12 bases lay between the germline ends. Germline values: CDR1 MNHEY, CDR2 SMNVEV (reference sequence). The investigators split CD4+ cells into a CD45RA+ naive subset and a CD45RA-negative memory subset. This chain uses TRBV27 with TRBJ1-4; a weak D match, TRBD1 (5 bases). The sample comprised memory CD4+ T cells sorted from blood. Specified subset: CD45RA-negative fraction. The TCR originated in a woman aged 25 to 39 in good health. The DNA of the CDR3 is TGTGCCAGCAGTTTACGCTTGGGGCGCAATGAAAAACTGTTTTTT. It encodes CASSLRLGRNEKLFF.